This entry features one T cell receptor beta chain sequence. Its specificity is not known. Produced via immunoSEQ multiplex PCR; TCRdb's table is partial and in-frame only. Seen here are approximately 94,000 clones, 93% observed once, and the top ten hold about 6.7%. The CDR3 extends over 14 amino acids. CDR1 is MNHEY, CDR2 SVGAGI, per germline. Deletions cut 6 bases from V and 3 bases from J, with 12 bases between. The sample is drawn from a study of siplizumab effects on memory and regulatory T cells. Study-wide findings and caveats: Most alloreactive clones went unmapped to unstimulated subsets; only a minor fraction mapped. Tregs proliferating in siplizumab cultures lacked confirmation of their suppressive function. The authors could not assign a naive or memory phenotype to roughly 80-96% of proliferating CD4+ or CD8+ clones.

The J gene is TRBJ1-5, the V gene TRBV6-5, with D tentatively TRBD1 (6 bases). Sequencing input: CD8+ T cells sorted from blood. This TCR was sampled from a human donor in good health. The CDR3: CASSRTANNQPQHF. CDR3 coding DNA: TGTGCCAGCAGCCGGACAGCTAACAATCAGCCCCAGCATTTT.